The clone carrying this T cell receptor beta chain was detected a few times. The TCR-sequenced patients were a few responders to pembrolizumab. These data are taken from a study of PD-1 blockade in mismatch repair-deficient tumors. Study-level background: All were previously treated, progressing patients with over 9 mismatch repair-deficient cancer types.

Sequenced by immunoSEQ multiplex PCR; TCRdb stores in-frame clones only, minus some. The sample has 40,000 to 60,000 clones, approximately 78% seen once. This TCR was sampled from an adult with mismatch repair-deficient cancer. The sample in question was peripheral blood, obtained 4 weeks after starting pembrolizumab.

CDR3 in amino acids: CASSYSGNTGELFF. The CDR3 DNA is TGTGCCAGCAGTTACTCGGGGAACACCGGGGAGCTGTTTTTT. V usage is TRBV6-5 and J usage is TRBJ2-2; D not resolved. The V end lost 0 bases, the J end lost 1 base, and 3 bases lay between the germline ends. This CDR3 has 14 amino acids. Germline assignment: CDR1 MNHEY and CDR2 SVGAGI.